The TCR beta chain described here comes from a study of human T cells and chemical hapten exposure. At the level of the study: How much TCR each sample yielded varied, mostly because pooled library volumes differed slightly. General study points: TCRs at high frequency, those above 1 in 1000, did not change with DPC sensitization.

Library construction involved attaching unique molecular identifiers to individual cDNA molecules, which allowed quantitative, reproducible TCR counting. Each CDR3 protein gets one entry after TCRdb re-called the 5' RACE reads with MiXCR. Of about 80,000 distinct CDR3 sequences listed, 6.5% to 8.5% are singletons. This clonotype was counted many times. Its specificity is unknown. Total RNA came from unfractionated whole blood. The source is a male donor in good health.

This chain's CDR3 is CASSLRVSGANVLTF. CDR3 DNA: TGTGCCAGCAGTTTAAGGGTTTCTGGGGCCAACGTCCTGACTTTC. This sequence joins TRBV12-3 or TRBV12-4 and TRBJ2-6, with unresolved D. Trimming shortened V by 2 bases and J by 1 base, and 6 bases separated the two germline ends. This CDR3 is built from 15 residues.